The sequence of this T cell receptor (beta chain) was determined in a study of blood T cell repertoires in COVID-19. About the study: Sources were T cells, B-cell-depleted T cells, or PBMCs; the material itself was cDNA or gDNA.

Enrolled through a virtual design, the participants were between about 18 and 100 years of age and came from fewer than 30 US areas. The study assigned cohorts using participant-reported clinical history. CDR3 size: 14 residues. The ends were cut back, 2 bases at V and 0 bases at J, with 9 bases in the middle. The V gene's germline CDR1 is SQVTM and CDR2 ANQGSEA. Data came from immunoSEQ multiplex PCR; TCRdb stores just in-frame clones and leaves some out. The sample lists over 130,000 clones; 84% were seen once. The chain combines TRBV29-1 with TRBJ2-3; tentative D call: TRBD1 (5 bases). The receptor was isolated from a woman between 18 and 29 years old who had been exposed to COVID-19. Specimen: PBMCs or T cells enriched from blood (not recorded which). CDR3 bases: TGCAGCGTTGAATCTAGGGGCAGCACAGATACGCAGTATTTT. Protein sequence: CSVESRGSTDTQYF.